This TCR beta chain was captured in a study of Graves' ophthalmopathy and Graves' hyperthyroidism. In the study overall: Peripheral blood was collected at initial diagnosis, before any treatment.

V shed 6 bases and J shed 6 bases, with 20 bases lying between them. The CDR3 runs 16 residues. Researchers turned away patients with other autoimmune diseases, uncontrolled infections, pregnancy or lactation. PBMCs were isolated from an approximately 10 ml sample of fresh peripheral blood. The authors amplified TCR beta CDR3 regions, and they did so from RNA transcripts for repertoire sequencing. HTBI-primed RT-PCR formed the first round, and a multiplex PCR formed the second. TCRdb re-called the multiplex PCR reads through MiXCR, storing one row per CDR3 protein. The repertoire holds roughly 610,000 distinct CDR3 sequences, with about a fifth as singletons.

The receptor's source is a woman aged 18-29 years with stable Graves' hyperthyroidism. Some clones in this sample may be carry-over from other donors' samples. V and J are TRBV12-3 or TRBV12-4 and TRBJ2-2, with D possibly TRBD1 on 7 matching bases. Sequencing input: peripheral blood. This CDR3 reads CASSFGGGRVSGELFF. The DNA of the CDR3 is TGTGCCAGCAGCTTTGGAGGGGGCAGAGTGTCCGGGGAGCTGTTTTTT.